A selection of T cell receptor beta chains follows, all from one sample in a study of blood T cells in healthy people across ages. MiXCR, run by TCRdb on the 5' RACE reads, gives a single entry per CDR3 protein. Of some 780,000 distinct CDR3 sequences in the sample, around 50% were seen once. Sequencing was carried out using blood. These receptors were collected from a man aged 40-55 years in good health. Each CDR3 is given with its conserved first and last residue. D genes are given only for firm matches. The size of a clone is reported for some rows only, either as once, few or many, or as a class for expanded clones.

J gene,V gene,D gene,clone size,CDR3 protein,CDR3 DNA
TRBJ2-1,TRBV7-2,TRBD2,few,CASSSNPPGLIYNEQFF,TGTGCCAGCAGCTCCAACCCACCGGGACTAATCTACAATGAGCAGTTCTTC
TRBJ2-7,TRBV12-3/TRBV12-4,-,few,CASSVPPSVEQYF,TGTGCCAGCAGTGTCCCGCCTAGCGTCGAGCAGTACTTC
TRBJ2-3,TRBV7-2,-,-,CASSLLQGWADTQYF,TGTGCCAGCAGCTTACTGCAGGGGTGGGCAGATACGCAGTATTTT
TRBJ2-1,TRBV20-1,-,-,CSARVSGYNEQFF,TGCAGTGCTAGAGTTTCAGGGTACAATGAGCAGTTCTTC
TRBJ1-1,TRBV20-1,-,-,CSAPHATEAFF,TGCAGTGCCCCGCATGCGACTGAAGCTTTCTTT
TRBJ2-5,TRBV7-2,-,-,CASSLNGQKTYNGQYF,TGTGCCAGCAGCTTGAATGGACAGAAGACTTACAATGGGCAGTACTTC
TRBJ1-5,TRBV4-1,TRBD1,-,CASSSRDRVHNQPQHF,TGCGCCAGCAGCTCACGGGACAGGGTCCACAATCAGCCCCAGCATTTT
TRBJ1-5,TRBV20-1,TRBD1,-,CSAYNGGTGNQPQHF,TGCAGTGCTTACAACGGGGGGACAGGCAATCAGCCCCAGCATTTT
TRBJ1-2,TRBV4-1,-,-,CASSQAQGADYGYTF,TGCGCCAGCAGCCAAGCACAGGGAGCGGACTATGGCTACACCTTC
TRBJ2-5,TRBV3-1,-,few,CASSQDLAQAFKQYF,TGTGCCAGCAGCCAAGATTTGGCACAAGCTTTTAAGCAGTACTTC
TRBJ2-3,TRBV6-1,-,few,CASTGTAGKTRATDTQYF,TGTGCCAGCACCGGGACGGCAGGAAAAACCAGGGCAACAGATACGCAGTATTTT
TRBJ1-2,TRBV6-2/TRBV6-3,-,few,CASSSEGRGYTF,TGTGCCAGCAGTTCGGAGGGAAGAGGCTACACCTTC
TRBJ2-7,TRBV6-2/TRBV6-3,TRBD2,few,CASRTGTSGNYEQYF,TGTGCCAGCAGGACCGGGACTAGCGGAAACTACGAGCAGTACTTC
TRBJ2-7,TRBV28,TRBD1,-,CASSLSTGANNYEQYF,TGTGCCAGCAGTTTGTCGACAGGGGCGAACAACTACGAGCAGTACTTC
TRBJ2-1,TRBV5-1,TRBD2,-,CASSRLPGLAGINEQFF,TGCGCCAGCAGCAGATTACCGGGACTAGCGGGAATCAATGAGCAGTTCTTC
TRBJ2-2,TRBV25-1,TRBD1,-,CASSGLFYPFGTGTPGELFF,TGTGCCAGCAGTGGACTTTTTTATCCGTTCGGGACAGGAACACCCGGGGAGCTGTTTTTT
TRBJ1-2,TRBV29-1,-,many,CSVEGGFYGYTF,TGCAGCGTTGAAGGAGGCTTCTATGGCTACACCTTC
TRBJ2-5,TRBV2,TRBD2,few,CASMAGTKETQYF,TGTGCCAGCATGGCCGGGACTAAAGAGACCCAGTACTTC
TRBJ1-1,TRBV29-1,-,-,CSVPTLGRDTEAFF,TGCAGCGTTCCTACCCTAGGGAGAGACACTGAAGCTTTCTTT
TRBJ1-6,TRBV6-5,-,-,CASSYSRPYNSPLHF,TGTGCCAGCAGTTACTCGCGGCCGTATAATTCACCCCTCCACTTT
TRBJ2-7,TRBV5-6,-,-,CASSPTGSLTYEQYF,TGTGCCAGCAGCCCGACCGGGTCCCTAACCTACGAGCAGTACTTC
TRBJ2-7,TRBV6-5,TRBD1,many,CASSRLQGTYEQYF,TGTGCCAGCAGTCGGCTACAGGGGACCTACGAGCAGTACTTC
TRBJ1-1,TRBV12-3/TRBV12-4,-,many,CASSSGGGTFGSPERGTEAFF,TGTGCCAGCAGCTCCGGGGGTGGGACATTTGGGAGCCCCGAGCGAGGCACTGAAGCTTTCTTT
TRBJ1-1,TRBV29-1,-,-,CSVGLAENTEAFF,TGCAGCGTTGGATTGGCAGAGAACACTGAAGCTTTCTTT
TRBJ1-1,TRBV5-5,TRBD1,-,CASSLGTDEAFF,TGTGCCAGCAGCTTAGGGACAGATGAAGCTTTCTTT
TRBJ2-3,TRBV7-8,-,-,CASSTGTAGDTQYF,TGTGCCAGCAGCACTGGGACGGCGGGAGATACGCAGTATTTT
TRBJ1-1,TRBV4-3,TRBD1,-,CASSPRSGGTEAFF,TGCGCCAGCAGCCCACGATCAGGGGGCACTGAAGCTTTCTTT
TRBJ2-1,TRBV14,TRBD1,-,CASGISDRGRRYNEQFF,TGTGCCAGCGGCATTAGCGACAGGGGGCGTCGGTACAATGAGCAGTTCTTC
TRBJ1-5,TRBV4-1,TRBD1,-,CASSQNVPGQGWDNQPQHF,TGCGCCAGCAGCCAAAACGTCCCGGGACAGGGATGGGACAATCAGCCCCAGCATTTT
TRBJ2-6,TRBV20-1,TRBD2,few,CSAGGTSGSSGANVLTF,TGCAGTGCGGGGGGGACTAGCGGGAGCTCTGGGGCCAACGTCCTGACTTTC
TRBJ2-2,TRBV6-2/TRBV6-3,-,few,CASSSGSSTGELFF,TGTGCCAGCAGTTCCGGGTCGAGCACCGGGGAGCTGTTTTTT
TRBJ2-5,TRBV7-2,TRBD2,-,CASSLGASGSESGTQYF,TGTGCCAGCAGCTTAGGCGCTAGCGGGAGTGAATCAGGGACCCAGTACTTC
TRBJ2-3,TRBV4-2,TRBD1,-,CASSPGAGGSSTDTQYF,TGTGCCAGCAGCCCGGGGGCAGGGGGCTCTAGCACAGATACGCAGTATTTT
TRBJ1-2,TRBV5-1,-,-,CASSLGSGENYGYTF,TGCGCCAGCAGCTTGGGATCTGGAGAGAACTATGGCTACACCTTC
TRBJ2-1,TRBV12-3/TRBV12-4,-,-,CASRKDNEQFF,TGTGCCAGCAGAAAGGATAATGAGCAGTTCTTC
TRBJ2-7,TRBV3-1,-,-,CASSSFYPRIQYF,TGTGCCAGCAGCTCTTTTTATCCGCGGATCCAGTACTTC